The entry below describes one T cell receptor beta chain. Its antigen is not identified. Collection occurred without any documented infections or immune events in donors. This record belongs to a study of identifying expanded T cells in peripheral blood. Study-level findings and limits: Technical replicates showed around 1.2 changed clones; approximately 2 weeks approximately 15; four weeks 19. Variance in clone template counts between approximately two-week samples significantly increased with total template count across all healthy donors.

Here immunoSEQ multiplex PCR was the method, and the copy in TCRdb shows in-frame clones only, minus some. The sample carries 90,000 to 95,000 clones, approximately 85% recorded once. J gave up 4 bases and V 2 bases, and 6 bases lay outside the gene matches. The germline CDR1 and CDR2 sequences are ENHRY and SYGVKD. This CDR3 is built from 18 residues. The TCR sequence derives from a person aged 18-70 years in good health. The genes are TRBV10-3 and TRBJ2-1; 15 bases match TRBD2. The specimen sequenced was blood. Here the CDR3 reads CAISEGLAGGPEYNEQFF. In DNA, the CDR3 is TGTGCCATCAGTGAGGGACTAGCGGGGGGGCCCGAATACAATGAGCAGTTCTTC.